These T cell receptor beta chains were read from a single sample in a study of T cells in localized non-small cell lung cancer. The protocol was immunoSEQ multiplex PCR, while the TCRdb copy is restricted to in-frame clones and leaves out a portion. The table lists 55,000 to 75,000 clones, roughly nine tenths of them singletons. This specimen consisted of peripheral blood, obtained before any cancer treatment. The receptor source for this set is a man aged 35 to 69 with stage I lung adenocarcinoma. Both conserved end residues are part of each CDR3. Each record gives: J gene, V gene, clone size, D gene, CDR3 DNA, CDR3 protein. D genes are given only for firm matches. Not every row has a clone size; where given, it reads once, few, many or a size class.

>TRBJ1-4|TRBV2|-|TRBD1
TGTGCCAGCAGTGAGAAGACAGGGGATGAAAAACTGTTTTTT
CASSEKTGDEKLFF
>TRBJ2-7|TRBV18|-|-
TGTGCCAGCTCACCACCGGGACACACCATCACCTACGAGCAGTACTTC
CASSPPGHTITYEQYF
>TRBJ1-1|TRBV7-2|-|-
TGTGCCAGCAGCTTAGCTAGGGGAGACACTGAAGCTTTCTTT
CASSLARGDTEAFF
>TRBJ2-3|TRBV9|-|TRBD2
TGTGCCAGCAGCGTAGCACCCATCGGGACTAGCGGGTCTAGCACAGATACGCAGTATTTT
CASSVAPIGTSGSSTDTQYF
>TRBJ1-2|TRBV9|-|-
TGTGCCAGCAGCGTAGAACAGGGACTCTATGGCTACACCTTC
CASSVEQGLYGYTF
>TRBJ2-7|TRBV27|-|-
TGTGCCAGCAGTTCCTTAGGGACACTCTACGAGCAGTACTTC
CASSSLGTLYEQYF
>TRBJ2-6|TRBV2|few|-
TGTGCCAGCAGTGAAGGGGGGAATTGGAGAGGGGCCAACGTCCTGACTTTC
CASSEGGNWRGANVLTF
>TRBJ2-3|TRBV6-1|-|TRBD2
TGTGCCAGCAGTGTTGGGACTAGCGGGAGGGCAGATACGCAGTATTTT
CASSVGTSGRADTQYF
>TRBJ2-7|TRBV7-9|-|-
TGTGCCAGCAGCTATGACCCGCTCTACGAGCAGTACTTC
CASSYDPLYEQYF
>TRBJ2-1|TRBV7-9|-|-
TGTGCCAGCAGCACCGCTAGCGATGAGCAGTTCTTC
CASSTASDEQFF
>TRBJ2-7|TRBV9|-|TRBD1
TGTGCCAGCAGCGGTTCCGGGACAGGGTTCTCCTACGAGCAGTACTTC
CASSGSGTGFSYEQYF
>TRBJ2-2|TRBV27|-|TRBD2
TGTGCCAGCAGCGAACTAGCGGGAGGACTCACCGGGGAGCTGTTTTTT
CASSELAGGLTGELFF
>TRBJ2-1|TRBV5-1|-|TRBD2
TGCGCCAGCAGCTTGGCCCTAGCGGGCTCCTACAATGAGCAGTTCTTC
CASSLALAGSYNEQFF
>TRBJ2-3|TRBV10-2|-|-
TGCGCCAGCAGTGAGTCGGGTTTGAGGCGGAAGATCAACACAGATACGCAGTATTTT
CASSESGLRRKINTDTQYF
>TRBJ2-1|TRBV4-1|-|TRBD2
TGCGCCAGCAGCCCGGCTAGCGGGGAGGCATCCTACAATGAGCAGTTCTTC
CASSPASGEASYNEQFF
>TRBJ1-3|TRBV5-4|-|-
TGTGCCAGCACCCAGGGTCCAGGAAACACCATATATTTT
CASTQGPGNTIYF
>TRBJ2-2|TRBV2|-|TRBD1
TGTGCCAGCAGAGCGGGACAGGGGCGGGGCACCGGGGAGCTGTTTTTT
CASRAGQGRGTGELFF
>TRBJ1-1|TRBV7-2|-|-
TGTGCCAGCAGCTTAGCTGGGGGGGGAAGAAGTGAAGCTTTCTTT
CASSLAGGGRSEAFF
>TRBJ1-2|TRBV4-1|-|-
TGCGCCAGCAGCCAAGAGCCGGTTCGTCCCTATGGCTACACCTTC
CASSQEPVRPYGYTF
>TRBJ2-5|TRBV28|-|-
TGTGCCAGCAGTTTTATCAGGGGGGTAGAAGAGACCCAGTACTTC
CASSFIRGVEETQYF
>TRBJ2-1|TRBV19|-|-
TGTGCCAGTAGTATAGTTCCCAGCCTCAATGAGCAGTTCTTC
CASSIVPSLNEQFF
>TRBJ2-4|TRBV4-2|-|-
TGTGCCAGCAGCCTTGTAGGGAACATTCAGTACTTC
CASSLVGNIQYF
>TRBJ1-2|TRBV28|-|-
TGTGCCAGCAGTTTGTCTCTGTCCTATGGCTACACCTTC
CASSLSLSYGYTF
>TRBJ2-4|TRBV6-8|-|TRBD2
TGTGCCAGCATTGAGGGAGGGCCCAAAAACATTCAGTACTTC
CASIEGGPKNIQYF
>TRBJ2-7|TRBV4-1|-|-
TGCGCCAGCAGCCAAGAACAGCTTTACTACGAGCAGTACTTC
CASSQEQLYYEQYF
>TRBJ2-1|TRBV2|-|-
TGTGCCAGCGAGGGACACTGGGCCTACAATGAGCAGTTCTTC
CASEGHWAYNEQFF
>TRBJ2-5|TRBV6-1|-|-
TGTGCCAGCAGTGAAGGGGCAGTCCCAGTCTGGTACCAAGAGACCCAGTACTTC
CASSEGAVPVWYQETQYF
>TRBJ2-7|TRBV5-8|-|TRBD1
TGTGCCAGCGCTAGCCCAAAAAGGGGACAGGACGGGCAGTACTTC
CASASPKRGQDGQYF
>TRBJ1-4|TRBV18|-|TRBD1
TGTGCCAGCTCACCCAGGACAGGGGAAGGGGAAAAACTGTTTTTT
CASSPRTGEGEKLFF
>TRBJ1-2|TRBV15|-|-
TGTGCCACCAGCAGCAGAGATATAAAAGACGGCTCCTATGGCTACACCTTC
CATSSRDIKDGSYGYTF
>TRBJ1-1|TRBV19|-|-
TGTGCCAGTAGTATAGGACGGCCGCTGAACACTGAAGCTTTCTTT
CASSIGRPLNTEAFF
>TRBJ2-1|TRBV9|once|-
TGTGCCAGCAGTGATGACAGGAGCTCCTACAATGAGCAGTTCTTC
CASSDDRSSYNEQFF
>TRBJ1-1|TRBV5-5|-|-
TGTGCCAGCAGCTTGGGGCCCGTCGGGGCTTTCTTT
CASSLGPVGAFF
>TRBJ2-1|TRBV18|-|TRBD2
TGTGCCAGCTCACCACAGGACAATCCGGGGGTAGCGGGAGTCCCGAACTCCTACAATGAGCAGTTCTTC
CASSPQDNPGVAGVPNSYNEQFF
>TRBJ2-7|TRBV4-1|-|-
TGCGCCAGCAGCCCCCGAGGGGGGAGGACCTACGAGCAGTACTTC
CASSPRGGRTYEQYF
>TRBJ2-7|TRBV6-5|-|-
TGCGCCAGCAGCCCCCCAGGGACTCCCTACGAGCAGTACTTC
CASSPPGTPYEQYF
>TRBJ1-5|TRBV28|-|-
TGTGCCAGCAGTTTAAGGTCGGGGATCAATCAGCCCCAGCATTTT
CASSLRSGINQPQHF
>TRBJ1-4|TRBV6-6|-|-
TGTGCCAGCAGTTATTCTGGGGGTACTAATGAAAAACTGTTTTTT
CASSYSGGTNEKLFF
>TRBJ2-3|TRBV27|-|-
TGTGCCAGCAGCCGGGACGGTGGACTCACAGATACGCAGTATTTT
CASSRDGGLTDTQYF
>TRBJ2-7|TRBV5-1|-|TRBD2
TGCGCCAGCAGCTTGCTGGCTAGCGGGAGTGAGCAGTACTTC
CASSLLASGSEQYF
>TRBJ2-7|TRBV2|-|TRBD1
TGTGCCAGCAGTGAGCGGGACAGGGGAGGGCAGTACTTC
CASSERDRGGQYF
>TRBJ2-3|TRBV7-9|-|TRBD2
TGTGCCAGCAACCGTGGGGCTAGCGGGTCCCCCGGCACAGATACGCAGTATTTT
CASNRGASGSPGTDTQYF
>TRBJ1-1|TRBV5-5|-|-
TGTGCCAGCAGCTTGGGTAGGGGGACTGAAGCTTTCTTT
CASSLGRGTEAFF
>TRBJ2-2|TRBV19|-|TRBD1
TGTGCCACTTACGCAGGGACAGCGAACACCGGGGAGCTGTTTTTT
CATYAGTANTGELFF
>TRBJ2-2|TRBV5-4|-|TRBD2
TGTGCCAGCAGCTTAGCGGGACTAGCGGGAGGGCCGCACGGGGAGCTGTTTTTT
CASSLAGLAGGPHGELFF
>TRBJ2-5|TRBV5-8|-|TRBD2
TGTGCCAGCAGCTTGCCCTTAGCGGGAGAGCTGGAGACCCAGTACTTC
CASSLPLAGELETQYF
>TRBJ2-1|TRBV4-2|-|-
TGTGCCAGCAGCCAGTCTGGAGGGAACTACAATGAGCAGTTCTTC
CASSQSGGNYNEQFF
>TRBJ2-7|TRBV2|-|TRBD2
TGTGCCAGCAGCCCCGTTCCGGGACTAGCGGGGGGGCACTCCTACGAGCAGTACTTC
CASSPVPGLAGGHSYEQYF
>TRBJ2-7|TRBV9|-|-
TGTGCCAGCAGCGTAGAGGGCGGGATGGCGGACGAGCAGTACTTC
CASSVEGGMADEQYF
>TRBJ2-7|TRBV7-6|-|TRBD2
TGTGCCAGCAGCTTAGGACGGGAGGCCATCTACGAGCAGTACTTC
CASSLGREAIYEQYF